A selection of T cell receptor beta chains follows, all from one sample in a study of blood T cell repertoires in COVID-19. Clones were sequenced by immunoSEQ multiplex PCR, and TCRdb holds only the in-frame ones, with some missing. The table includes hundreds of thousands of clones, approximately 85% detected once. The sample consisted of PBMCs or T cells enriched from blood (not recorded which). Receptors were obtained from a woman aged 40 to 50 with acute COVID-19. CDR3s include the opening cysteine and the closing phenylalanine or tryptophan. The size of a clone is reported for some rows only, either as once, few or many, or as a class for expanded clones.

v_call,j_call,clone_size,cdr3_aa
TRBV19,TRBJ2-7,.,CASSARPEVEQYF
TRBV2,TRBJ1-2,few,CASSLGQGANYGYTF
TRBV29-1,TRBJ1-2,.,CSVDRGLGYTF
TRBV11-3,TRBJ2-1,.,CASSLDSGVYNEQFF
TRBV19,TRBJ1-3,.,CASSLEDSGNTIYF
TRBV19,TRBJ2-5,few,CASSLIGGETQYF
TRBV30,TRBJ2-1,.,CAWSLKAGDYNEQFF
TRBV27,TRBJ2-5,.,CASSLQGQGGVTQYF
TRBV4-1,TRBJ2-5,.,CASSQVLRERPFGETQYF
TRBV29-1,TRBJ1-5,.,CSVGDSNQPQHF
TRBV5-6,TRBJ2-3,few,CASSFLGQGTDTQYF
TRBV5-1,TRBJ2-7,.,CASSLLQGPLYEQYF
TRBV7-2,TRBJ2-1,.,CASSLGRGGNEQFF
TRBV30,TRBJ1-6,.,CALPSTGGLDSPLHF
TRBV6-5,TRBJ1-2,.,CASSLSHRSYGYTF
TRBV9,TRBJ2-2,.,CASSASGTGGRELFF